A selection of T cell receptor beta chains follows, all from one sample in a study of OX40 agonist ivuxolimab in advanced cancers. Measured with immunoSEQ multiplex PCR; TCRdb has only the in-frame clones, and not every one. The sample contains tens of thousands of clones, over 70% of which appear only once. The sample here was CD4+ or CD8+ T cells sorted from blood, taken in a trial of the OX40 agonist ivuxolimab. The receptor set was obtained from an adult with an advanced solid tumor such as melanoma, head and neck, liver or kidney cancer. Each CDR3 is given with its conserved first and last residue. A D gene is named only where the DNA matches it firmly.

V gene: TRBV7-9; J gene: TRBJ2-5; D gene: TRBD1; CDR3 protein: CASSLRDSQETQYF; CDR3 DNA: TGTGCCAGCAGCTTAAGGGACAGCCAAGAGACCCAGTACTTC
V gene: TRBV11-2; J gene: TRBJ2-7; D gene: TRBD2; CDR3 protein: CASRSLAGGNEQYF; CDR3 DNA: TGTGCCAGCAGGTCACTAGCGGGAGGGAACGAGCAGTACTTC
V gene: TRBV2; J gene: TRBJ2-3; D gene: -; CDR3 protein: CASTGSTDTQYF; CDR3 DNA: TGTGCCAGCACCGGATCCACAGATACGCAGTATTTT
V gene: TRBV7-3; J gene: TRBJ2-1; D gene: -; CDR3 protein: CASSILDHEQFF; CDR3 DNA: TGTGCCAGCAGCATCCTAGACCATGAGCAGTTCTTC
V gene: TRBV7-3; J gene: TRBJ1-4; D gene: TRBD1; CDR3 protein: CASSPMGQGEKLFF; CDR3 DNA: TGTGCCAGCAGCCCGATGGGACAGGGAGAAAAACTGTTTTTT
V gene: TRBV7-3; J gene: TRBJ2-7; D gene: -; CDR3 protein: CASSLNAGTNEQYF; CDR3 DNA: TGTGCCAGCAGCTTAAACGCCGGGACAAACGAGCAGTACTTC
V gene: TRBV27; J gene: TRBJ2-1; D gene: -; CDR3 protein: CASSLLGGTFNEQFF; CDR3 DNA: TGTGCCAGCAGTTTACTAGGAGGCACTTTCAATGAGCAGTTCTTC
V gene: TRBV10-3; J gene: TRBJ2-2; D gene: TRBD1; CDR3 protein: CAIKGTGNTGELFF; CDR3 DNA: TGTGCCATCAAAGGGACAGGGAACACCGGGGAGCTGTTTTTT
V gene: TRBV5-6; J gene: TRBJ2-3; D gene: -; CDR3 protein: CASSLLSRGGTDTQYF; CDR3 DNA: TGTGCCAGCAGCTTGTTGTCCAGGGGCGGCACAGATACGCAGTATTTT
V gene: TRBV21-1; J gene: TRBJ2-7; D gene: -; CDR3 protein: CASDPFESSYEQYF; CDR3 DNA: TGTGCCAGCGATCCCTTCGAGAGCTCCTACGAGCAGTACTTC
V gene: TRBV5-4; J gene: TRBJ2-5; D gene: -; CDR3 protein: CASSLLLQETQYF; CDR3 DNA: TGTGCCAGCAGCTTGCTTTTACAAGAGACCCAGTACTTC
V gene: TRBV7-6; J gene: TRBJ2-1; D gene: -; CDR3 protein: CASSLGGSEQFF; CDR3 DNA: TGTGCCAGCAGCTTAGGTGGTAGTGAGCAGTTCTTC
V gene: TRBV18; J gene: TRBJ1-1; D gene: TRBD1; CDR3 protein: CASSPVRQGATNTEAFF; CDR3 DNA: TGTGCCAGCTCACCAGTCCGGCAGGGGGCCACGAACACTGAAGCTTTCTTT
V gene: TRBV5-4; J gene: TRBJ2-5; D gene: -; CDR3 protein: CASSPGGSQETQYF; CDR3 DNA: TGTGCCAGCAGCCCAGGGGGGTCCCAAGAGACCCAGTACTTC
V gene: TRBV20-1; J gene: TRBJ1-1; D gene: -; CDR3 protein: CSARGIRGAFF; CDR3 DNA: TGCAGTGCTCGGGGGATACGGGGAGCTTTCTTT
V gene: TRBV30; J gene: TRBJ2-5; D gene: -; CDR3 protein: CAWSVQETQYF; CDR3 DNA: TGTGCCTGGAGTGTTCAGGAGACCCAGTACTTC
V gene: TRBV11-2; J gene: TRBJ2-5; D gene: -; CDR3 protein: CASSLGGTQETQYF; CDR3 DNA: TGTGCCAGCAGCTTAGGCGGGACCCAAGAGACCCAGTACTTC
V gene: TRBV2; J gene: TRBJ2-5; D gene: TRBD2; CDR3 protein: CASRATSGNGETQYF; CDR3 DNA: TGTGCCAGCAGGGCAACTAGCGGGAATGGGGAGACCCAGTACTTC
V gene: TRBV5-1; J gene: TRBJ2-5; D gene: -; CDR3 protein: CASSLSLAQETQYF; CDR3 DNA: TGCGCCAGCAGCTTGAGCCTAGCACAAGAGACCCAGTACTTC
V gene: TRBV29-1; J gene: TRBJ2-7; D gene: TRBD1; CDR3 protein: CSVARTGAYEQYF; CDR3 DNA: TGCAGCGTTGCGCGGACAGGGGCCTACGAGCAGTACTTC
V gene: TRBV15; J gene: TRBJ2-1; D gene: -; CDR3 protein: CATSRAYLEEQFF; CDR3 DNA: TGTGCCACCAGCAGAGCTTATTTGGAAGAGCAGTTCTTC
V gene: TRBV29-1; J gene: TRBJ2-7; D gene: -; CDR3 protein: CSVEWAREQYF; CDR3 DNA: TGCAGCGTTGAATGGGCACGCGAGCAGTACTTC
V gene: TRBV5-1; J gene: TRBJ2-1; D gene: TRBD2; CDR3 protein: CASRRGTGSSYNEQFF; CDR3 DNA: TGCGCCAGCAGGCGGGGGACGGGGTCATCCTACAATGAGCAGTTCTTC
V gene: TRBV7-9; J gene: TRBJ2-1; D gene: TRBD2; CDR3 protein: CASSSTSGSRDEQFF; CDR3 DNA: TGTGCCAGCAGCTCTACTAGCGGGAGTCGAGATGAGCAGTTCTTC
V gene: TRBV5-4; J gene: TRBJ2-2; D gene: -; CDR3 protein: CASSLDTGELFF; CDR3 DNA: TGTGCCAGCAGCTTGGATACCGGGGAGCTGTTTTTT
V gene: TRBV19; J gene: TRBJ1-3; D gene: -; CDR3 protein: CASSRGYDSGNTIYF; CDR3 DNA: TGTGCCAGTAGTAGAGGGTATGACTCTGGAAACACCATATATTTT
V gene: TRBV6-1; J gene: TRBJ1-2; D gene: TRBD1; CDR3 protein: CASTAGQGAGGYTF; CDR3 DNA: TGTGCCAGCACCGCCGGACAGGGGGCGGGGGGCTACACCTTC